This is a list of T cell receptor beta chains from one sample in a study of cytomegalovirus exposure and HLA in healthy donors. The repertoire was sequenced with immunoSEQ multiplex PCR; TCRdb's copy has only in-frame clones and lacks some. Among about 160,000 clones listed, roughly 89% were seen once. Sequencing input: PBMCs. These receptors all come from a woman aged 18-30 years in good health and CMV-seropositive. Each CDR3 is given with its conserved first and last residue. A D gene is named only where the DNA matches it firmly. Rows may omit the clone size; those that give it use once, few, many or a size class.

D gene: .; J gene: TRBJ2-2; V gene: TRBV11-3; clone size: .; CDR3 DNA: TGTGCCAGCAGCTTCCGGACCCGGGAGTCCGGGAACACCGGGGAGCTGTTTTTT; CDR3 protein: CASSFRTRESGNTGELFF
D gene: TRBD2; J gene: TRBJ2-7; V gene: TRBV7-9; clone size: .; CDR3 DNA: TGTGCCAGCAGCGATAGCGGGGGGGTCTACGAGCAGTACTTC; CDR3 protein: CASSDSGGVYEQYF
D gene: TRBD2; J gene: TRBJ2-5; V gene: TRBV7-2; clone size: .; CDR3 DNA: TGTGCCAGCAGCTTAGTCCCCGGGCGGGGGGAGACCCAGTACTTC; CDR3 protein: CASSLVPGRGETQYF
D gene: TRBD1; J gene: TRBJ2-5; V gene: TRBV7-3; clone size: .; CDR3 DNA: TGTGCCAGCAGCCCCGGTCAGGGGGCGAAGACCCAGTACTTC; CDR3 protein: CASSPGQGAKTQYF
D gene: .; J gene: TRBJ2-7; V gene: TRBV27; clone size: .; CDR3 DNA: TGTGCCAGCAGTCAAATCCCCGGACTGTCCTACGAGCAGTACTTC; CDR3 protein: CASSQIPGLSYEQYF
D gene: .; J gene: TRBJ2-3; V gene: TRBV10-2; clone size: .; CDR3 DNA: TGCGCCAGCAGGGCCTGGGAGCCCCCAGATACGCAGTATTTT; CDR3 protein: CASRAWEPPDTQYF
D gene: TRBD2; J gene: TRBJ2-5; V gene: TRBV10-3; clone size: .; CDR3 DNA: TGTGCCATCAGTGAGGGACTAGCGGGACAAGAGACCCAGTACTTC; CDR3 protein: CAISEGLAGQETQYF
D gene: .; J gene: TRBJ2-5; V gene: TRBV5-1; clone size: .; CDR3 DNA: TGCGCCAGCAGCTTATACAGGGCCGAAGAGACCCAGTACTTC; CDR3 protein: CASSLYRAEETQYF
D gene: TRBD1; J gene: TRBJ2-7; V gene: TRBV11-1; clone size: once; CDR3 DNA: TGTGCCAGCAGCTGGGGACAGGGGGACTACGAGCAGTACTTC; CDR3 protein: CASSWGQGDYEQYF
D gene: .; J gene: TRBJ1-2; V gene: TRBV19; clone size: once; CDR3 DNA: TGTGCCAGTAAAACCCTACAGCCTAACTATGGCTACACCTTC; CDR3 protein: CASKTLQPNYGYTF
D gene: .; J gene: TRBJ2-5; V gene: TRBV19; clone size: .; CDR3 DNA: TGTGCCAGTAGTATAGGCGGCCTCGGGGAGACCCAGTACTTC; CDR3 protein: CASSIGGLGETQYF
D gene: TRBD1; J gene: TRBJ1-2; V gene: TRBV6-6; clone size: .; CDR3 DNA: TGTGCCAGCAGGTCGACAGGGACTAACTATGGCTACACCTTC; CDR3 protein: CASRSTGTNYGYTF
D gene: .; J gene: TRBJ1-1; V gene: TRBV7-9; clone size: .; CDR3 DNA: TGTGCCAGCAGTACAGCTGCTTCTACTGAAGCTTTCTTT; CDR3 protein: CASSTAASTEAFF
D gene: .; J gene: TRBJ1-1; V gene: TRBV6-5; clone size: .; CDR3 DNA: TGTGCCAGCAGTTACTCGTCGGGGATGAACACTGAAGCTTTCTTT; CDR3 protein: CASSYSSGMNTEAFF
D gene: TRBD1; J gene: TRBJ1-5; V gene: TRBV5-1; clone size: .; CDR3 DNA: TGCGCCAGCAGCTTGACCCCGACAGGGGAGGGCAATCAGCCCCAGCATTTT; CDR3 protein: CASSLTPTGEGNQPQHF
D gene: .; J gene: TRBJ1-3; V gene: TRBV7-9; clone size: .; CDR3 DNA: TGTGCCAGCAGCCCAATCCTGACAGGCTCTGGAAACACCATATATTTT; CDR3 protein: CASSPILTGSGNTIYF
D gene: .; J gene: TRBJ2-3; V gene: TRBV23-1; clone size: .; CDR3 DNA: TGCGCCAGCATTATAAGAGGTCGAAGCCCAGATACGCAGTATTTT; CDR3 protein: CASIIRGRSPDTQYF
D gene: .; J gene: TRBJ2-5; V gene: TRBV7-8; clone size: .; CDR3 DNA: TGTGCCAGCAGCTTATCACTACAAGAGACCCAGTACTTC; CDR3 protein: CASSLSLQETQYF
D gene: TRBD2; J gene: TRBJ2-2; V gene: TRBV15; clone size: .; CDR3 DNA: TGTGCCACCAGCCTAGAGCGGGGGGGGGCCGGGGAGCTGTTTTTT; CDR3 protein: CATSLERGGAGELFF
D gene: .; J gene: TRBJ2-2; V gene: TRBV27; clone size: .; CDR3 DNA: TGTGCCAGCAGCCAATCCGCGGGACGGCCGGTTTCCGGGGAGCTGTTTTTT; CDR3 protein: CASSQSAGRPVSGELFF
D gene: .; J gene: TRBJ2-7; V gene: TRBV2; clone size: .; CDR3 DNA: TGTGCCAGCAGTGATACAGGGACGTCCTACGAGCAGTACTTC; CDR3 protein: CASSDTGTSYEQYF
D gene: .; J gene: TRBJ2-5; V gene: TRBV6-1; clone size: .; CDR3 DNA: TGTGCCAGCAGTAGAGTGGAGACCCAGTACTTC; CDR3 protein: CASSRVETQYF